The clone carrying this T cell receptor beta chain has only one observation. Its target is unknown. These data are taken from a study of T cell responses to AZD1222 COVID-19 vaccine. Trimming removed 4 bases at V and 12 bases at J, with 13 bases between. CDR1 MDHEN and CDR2 SYDVKM come from the germline V gene. This CDR3 spans 12 amino acids. Findings of the study overall: Vaccine-related CD4 TCRs covered spike, predominating at 160-218 and 743-854. Clonal diversity was possibly underestimated; the donors were predominantly white British and more often female. Researchers took repertoire samples only after the peak T cell response had come.

Clones were read by immunoSEQ multiplex PCR, and TCRdb kept only the in-frame ones, dropping some. The repertoire holds 200,000 to 300,000 clones, with 90% to 95% as singletons. Here the sequenced sample was peripheral blood, taken on day 0 of AZD1222 vaccination. This chain links TRBV28 with TRBJ2-1, with D perhaps matching TRBD1 (6 bases). The receptor was derived from an adult in good health. In DNA, the CDR3 is TGTGCCAGCAGTTCCCCAGTACAGGGGCAGTTCTTC. Its translation is CASSSPVQGQFF.